Shown below are 27 T cell receptor beta chains from a single sample sequenced in a study of T-cell reconstitution after alpha-beta-depleted transplantation in children. A TCRbeta library incorporating unique molecular identifiers was prepared. One entry per CDR3 protein results from TCRdb running MiXCR on the PCR reads. The sample carries roughly 220,000 distinct CDR3 sequences, 9.5% to 15% recorded once. The source was PBMCs from the stem cell graft donor, collected from the stem cell graft. The receptors come from a human donor who donated a stem cell graft to a child with acute lymphoblastic leukemia.

This clonotype occurred many times. The rearrangement joins TRBV5-5 to TRBJ1-5, with TRBD1 as a possible D gene (6 bases). The CDR3 consists of 16 residues. V was cut by 1 base and J by 7 bases, with 18 bases left in between. CDR1 and CDR2 from the germline V gene are SGHKS and YYEKEE (reference sequence). The CDR3 coding sequence is TGTGCCAGCAGCTTGTTTGGGCCAGGGGTAGCCCAGCCCCAGCATTTT. This codes for CASSLFGPGVAQPQHF.

This clonotype was seen more than once but under ten times. The gene calls are TRBV7-2 and TRBJ1-2, with D maybe TRBD1 (5 bases). The CDR3 spans 13 residues. Germline V gene sequence: CDR1 SGHTA, CDR2 FQGNSA. The ends were cut back, 2 bases at V and 3 bases at J, with 7 bases in the middle. CDR3 DNA sequence: TGTGCCAGCAGCTTACAGGGATACTATGGCTACACCTTC. It is translated as CASSLQGYYGYTF. The variable domain in full, with the rest retrieved from reference TRBV7-2 and TRBJ1-2, is GAGVSQSPSNKVTEKGKDVELRCDPISGHTALYWYRQSLGQGLEFLIYFQGNSAPDKSGLPSDRFSAERTGGSVSTLTIQRTQQEDSAVYLCASSLQGYYGYTFGSGTRLTVV.

This clonotype came up many times. The chain carries TRBV6-5 and TRBJ1-5; D is undetermined. V lost 5 bases and J 5 bases, leaving 16 bases between the germline ends. CDR1 and CDR2 from the germline V gene are MNHEY and SVGAGI. The CDR3 covers 15 residues. For the CDR3, the DNA is TGTGCCAGCAGTCCCCTTTTTGTCCAGGATCAGCCCCAGCATTTT. Translated: CASSPLFVQDQPQHF.

V is TRBV20-1 and J is TRBJ2-7, with 7 positions matching TRBD2. The germline CDR1 and CDR2 sequences are DFQATT and SNEGSKA (reference sequence). The CDR3 has 13 residues. The J segment lost 6 bases and the V segment lost 6 bases, leaving 11 bases of the junction unmatched. This CDR3 is CSASAGPLSEQYF. CDR3 sequence (DNA): TGCAGTGCGTCAGCGGGACCCCTTAGCGAGCAGTACTTC.

This clonotype was seen at least ten times. This chain connects TRBV5-1 to TRBJ2-2; D may match TRBD1 or TRBD2 (7 bases each). Trimming took off 2 bases at V and 4 bases at J, with 12 bases between the two ends. Germline loops: CDR1 SGHRS, CDR2 YFSETQ. This CDR3 spans 15 amino acids. The CDR3 sequence: CASSFAGDSTGELFF. The CDR3 nucleotides are TGCGCCAGCAGCTTTGCGGGGGACAGCACCGGGGAGCTGTTTTTT.

V gene TRBV28 combines with J gene TRBJ2-3; 13 bases align to TRBD2. The CDR3 has 16 residues. V shed 6 bases, J shed 4 bases, and the junction held 7 bases outside the gene matches. Per the germline V gene, CDR1 is MDHEN and CDR2 is SYDVKM. CDR3 DNA sequence: TGTGCCAGCAGGCGAAGACTAGCGGGAGGAGCAGATACGCAGTATTTT. It specifies CASRRRLAGGADTQYF.

The table lists this clonotype with a few counts. This chain joins TRBV2 and TRBJ2-1; D call uncertain. V gave up 7 bases and J gave up 0 bases, with 13 bases separating them. Germline V CDR1 and CDR2: SNHLY, FYNNEI. The CDR3 has 15 amino acids. CDR3 in DNA: TGTGCCAGCATCCAGCACATGAGCTCCTACAATGAGCAGTTCTTC. Translation: CASIQHMSSYNEQFF.

The table lists this clonotype with many counts. The rearrangement links TRBV7-8 to TRBJ2-2; TRBD1 is a possible D gene (6 bases). The CDR3 runs to 13 residues. Between the trimmed V and J ends, which lost 6 bases and 5 bases, there was a span of 10 bases. CDR1 SGHVS and CDR2 FQNEAQ come from the germline V gene. The CDR3 reads CASSHRVTGELFF. The DNA for the CDR3 is TGTGCCAGCAGTCACAGGGTAACCGGGGAGCTGTTTTTT.

This clonotype was observed a handful of times. V usage is TRBV20-1 and J usage is TRBJ2-3; 10 bases agree with TRBD2. This CDR3 comprises 15 residues. The germline CDR1 and CDR2 sequences are DFQATT and SNEGSKA (reference sequence). With V trimmed by 5 bases and J by 3 bases, 8 bases remained unmatched. The CDR3 DNA is TGCAGTGCTGAACGGCCTAGCGGGAGAACAGATACGCAGTATTTT. This encodes CSAERPSGRTDTQYF.

This clonotype was detected many times. This sequence joins TRBV5-1 and TRBJ2-1; D gene ambiguous. Per the germline V gene, CDR1 is SGHRS and CDR2 is YFSETQ. The CDR3 loop spans 15 amino acids. The germline V and J ends were trimmed by 0 bases and 8 bases, with 15 bases remaining between them. The chain's CDR3 is CASSLGRSQYDEQFF. The CDR3 DNA sequence: TGCGCCAGCAGCTTGGGCAGATCCCAATACGATGAGCAGTTCTTC.

This clonotype was observed many times. The CDR3 is CASSLATRQGAEAFF. The DNA for the CDR3 is TGTGCCAGCAGCTTAGCAACCCGGCAGGGGGCTGAAGCTTTCTTT. The chain recombines TRBV7-2 with TRBJ1-1; 7 bases fit TRBD1. With 0 bases clipped from V and 6 bases from J, the junction kept 7 bases outside the gene matches. The V gene's germline CDR1 is SGHTA and CDR2 FQGNSA. This CDR3 has 15 amino acids.

This clonotype was seen repeatedly, ten times or more. V usage is TRBV20-1 and J usage is TRBJ2-2; 12 bases are a match to TRBD1. J gave up 5 bases and V 6 bases, and 4 bases lay outside the gene matches. Germline values: CDR1 DFQATT, CDR2 SNEGSKA (reference sequence). This CDR3 spans 14 amino acids. DNA for the CDR3: TGCAGTGCGGGACAGGGGGCAAGTACCGGGGAGCTGTTTTTT. This codes for CSAGQGASTGELFF.

CDR3: CASRPGLAGVDTQYF. In nucleotides, the CDR3 is TGTGCCAGTCGACCGGGACTAGCGGGGGTAGATACGCAGTATTTT. The chain has TRBV12-3 or TRBV12-4 and TRBJ2-3, with 14 nucleotides matching TRBD2. The CDR3 loop spans 15 amino acids. The ends lost 9 bases at V and 5 bases at J; junction bases unmatched: 7.

A few counts support this clonotype. One end of the junction fails to match germline, which may point to a read error. This chain joins TRBV12-3 or TRBV12-4 and TRBJ1-4; TRBD1 agrees at 7 bases. This CDR3 has 19 residues. As DNA, the CDR3 is TGTGCCATCAGTTTTCTTCGGGACAGTCGGAAGGATCCTAATGAAAAACTGTTTTTT. As protein: CAISFLRDSRKDPNEKLFF.

Regarding this clonotype: Given the absence of the conserved phenylalanine or tryptophan at the CDR3 end, a read error is likely. The chain uses TRBV7-2 and TRBJ2-5; D unclear. This CDR3 comprises 17 residues. Per germline, CDR1 SGHTA and CDR2 FQGNSA. Deletions cut 2 bases from V and 4 bases from J, with 20 bases between. The CDR3 DNA sequence: TGTGCCAGCAGCTTACTTCTAGGGCGAAAGCTAGGAGAGACCCAGTACTTG. As protein: CASSLLLGRKLGETQYL.

This clonotype was counted many times. The J gene is TRBJ2-3, the V gene TRBV12-3 or TRBV12-4, with 7 nucleotides matching TRBD1. The ends lost 5 bases at V and 4 bases at J; junction bases unmatched: 3. This CDR3 has 13 amino acids. The CDR3 spells CASSPTGADTQYF. CDR3 DNA sequence: TGTGCCAGCAGTCCAACAGGGGCAGATACGCAGTATTTT.

This clonotype came up many times. The genes are TRBV9 and TRBJ2-1, with D hard to call. Looked up from germline, CDR1 is SGDLS and CDR2 is YYNGEE. Deletions cut 4 bases from V and 4 bases from J, with 6 bases between. This CDR3 region has 12 residues. CDR3 protein: CASSSLYNEQFF. CDR3 coding DNA: TGTGCCAGCAGCAGTTTATACAATGAGCAGTTCTTC.

The chain combines TRBV5-4 with TRBJ2-5; 8 positions match TRBD2. CDR1 and CDR2 from the germline V gene are SGHNT and YYREEE (reference sequence). The CDR3 spans 15 residues. J was trimmed by 2 bases and V by 2 bases; bases with no gene match: 5. CDR3: CASSFSGGRQETQYF. The CDR3 nucleotides read TGTGCCAGCAGCTTTTCGGGAGGGAGGCAAGAGACCCAGTACTTC.

Comment on this clonotype: A much larger clonotype is one base distant, so this may be a read error. This chain joins TRBV7-2 and TRBJ2-5; no definite D call. V lost 5 bases and J 7 bases, leaving 17 bases between the germline ends. The CDR3 covers 14 residues. Germline V gene lookup returns CDR1 SGHTA and CDR2 FQGNSA. CDR3 residues: CASSIPRVGVTQYF. DNA of the CDR3: TGTGCCAGCAGCATCCCTCGGGTAGGCGTGACCCAGTACTTC.

This clonotype came up many times. The chain couples TRBV25-1 to TRBJ1-6; 7 bases fit TRBD1. V was clipped by 4 bases and J by 6 bases; unmatched bases: 6. The CDR3 runs to 15 residues. Germline CDR1 MGHDK, CDR2 SYGVNS. The CDR3 DNA sequence: TGTGCCAGCAGTGGACGACAGGGACTTAATTCACCCCTCCACTTT. This sequence encodes CASSGRQGLNSPLHF.

The chain couples TRBV12-3 or TRBV12-4 to TRBJ2-1; D possibly matches TRBD1 or TRBD2 (6 bases each). The CDR3 has 13 amino acids. V dropped 7 bases and J dropped 8 bases, with 15 bases sitting between them. CDR3 sequence reads: CASTAGGLHEQFF. Written as DNA, the CDR3 is TGTGCCAGCACCGCCGGGGGCCTCCATGAGCAGTTCTTC.

This clonotype was recorded at least ten times. The chain is built from TRBV28 and TRBJ2-7; D is perhaps TRBD2 (6 bases). V was cut by 5 bases and J by 5 bases, with 16 bases left in between. Germline V gene data show CDR1 as MDHEN and CDR2 as SYDVKM. CDR3 length equals 14 residues. The DNA of the CDR3 is TGTGCCAGCAGTCCGGGACTCCCTTCCGACGAGCAGTACTTC. It specifies CASSPGLPSDEQYF.

This clonotype was counted at least ten times. The chain is built from TRBV7-9 and TRBJ1-2; 8 bases fit TRBD1. The V segment lost 1 base and the J segment 3 bases; nucleotides outside the gene matches: 4. There are 15 residues in the CDR3. The germline CDR1 and CDR2 sequences are SEHNR and FQNEAQ (reference sequence). CDR3 bases: TGTGCCAGCAGCTTAGTCGCAGGGGGCGACTATGGCTACACCTTC. It is translated as CASSLVAGGDYGYTF. Using reference TRBV7-9 and TRBJ1-2 for the parts outside the CDR3, the full variable domain is DTGVSQNPRHKITKRGQNVTFRCDPISEHNRLYWYRQTLGQGPEFLTYFQNEAQLEKSRLLSDRFSAERPKGSFSTLEIQRTEQGDSAMYLCASSLVAGGDYGYTFGSGTRLTVV.

The table lists this clonotype with a few counts. The rearrangement joins TRBV28 to TRBJ2-3, with 9 bases matching TRBD1. Germline loops: CDR1 MDHEN, CDR2 SYDVKM. This CDR3 contains 15 residues. With V trimmed by 5 bases and J by 5 bases, 8 bases remained unmatched. The CDR3 loop is CASSPSGTGIDTQYF. In nucleotides, the CDR3 is TGTGCCAGCAGTCCCTCAGGGACAGGGATAGATACGCAGTATTTT.

This clonotype was detected ten times or more. V gene TRBV9 combines with J gene TRBJ2-1, with D unclear. The CDR3 sequence is 16 residues long. Germline CDR1 reads SGDLS; CDR2 reads YYNGEE. V was shortened by 0 bases and J by 0 bases, with 10 bases between the two germline ends. The CDR3 here is CASSVGKLSSYNEQFF. The CDR3 DNA is TGTGCCAGCAGCGTAGGTAAGCTGAGCTCCTACAATGAGCAGTTCTTC. Filled out from reference TRBV9 and TRBJ2-1, the complete variable domain reads DSGVTQTPKHLITATGQRVTLRCSPRSGDLSVYWYQQSLDQGLQFLIQYYNGEERAKGNILERFSAQQFPDLHSELNLSSLELGDSALYFCASSVGKLSSYNEQFFGPGTRLTVL.

This clonotype has ten or more counts. The chain links TRBV9 to TRBJ2-7; TRBD1 might be the D (5 bases). Trimming shortened V by 3 bases and J by 0 bases, and 7 bases separated the two germline ends. The CDR3 loop spans 13 amino acids. Looked up from germline, CDR1 is SGDLS and CDR2 is YYNGEE. CDR3: CASSGTNSYEQYF. In DNA form, the CDR3 reads TGTGCCAGCAGCGGGACAAACTCCTACGAGCAGTACTTC.

This clonotype was counted only a few times. This chain connects TRBV23-1 to TRBJ2-7; the D is unclear. TRBV23-1 is filed as an ORF, its function uncertain. The V and J ends lost 1 base and 0 bases respectively, with 7 bases between them. This CDR3 region has 14 residues. The CDR3 loop reads CASSQFNISYEQYF. The CDR3 DNA sequence: TGCGCCAGCAGTCAATTTAACATCTCCTACGAGCAGTACTTC.